These T cell receptor beta chains were read from a single sample in a study of T cells in Graves' hyperthyroidism and ophthalmopathy. TCRdb used MiXCR to reprocess the multiplex PCR reads, holding one entry per CDR3 protein. Of some 270,000 distinct CDR3 sequences in the sample, approximately 23% are singletons; the top ten hold approximately 32%. The sample comprised blood. These receptors all stem from a woman aged 40 to 49 with Graves' ophthalmopathy. The CDR3 runs from the conserved cysteine through the conserved F or W. The D gene is left open where the match is weak. Clone size is given for some rows only: seen once, a few or many times, or a class if the clone is expanded.

CDR3: CASSYSMVAGGRDGYTF
DNA: TGTGCCAGCAGTTACTCGATGGTTGCTGGGGGCAGGGATGGCTACACCTTC
D: -
V: TRBV6-2/TRBV6-3
size: -
J: TRBJ1-2

CDR3: CASAQGRVGEQYF
DNA: TGTGCCAGCGCCCAGGGGCGCGTAGGCGAGCAGTACTTC
D: -
V: TRBV7-8
size: -
J: TRBJ2-7

CDR3: CASSEGEVGIYEQYF
DNA: TGTGCCAGCAGTGAAGGTGAGGTGGGGATCTACGAGCAGTACTTC
D: -
V: TRBV6-1
size: few
J: TRBJ2-7

CDR3: CASSIKGLAGVYEQYF
DNA: TGTGCCAGTAGTATAAAGGGACTAGCGGGAGTCTACGAGCAGTACTTC
D: TRBD2
V: TRBV19
size: many
J: TRBJ2-7

CDR3: CASSSPGQGLANTEAFF
DNA: TGTGCCAGCAGCTCCCCGGGACAGGGTCTCGCGAACACTGAAGCTTTCTTT
D: TRBD1
V: TRBV11-1
size: many
J: TRBJ1-1

CDR3: CSAIWDTVLSAQPQHF
DNA: TGCAGTGCTATTTGGGACACCGTGCTTTCGGCTCAGCCCCAGCATTTT
D: -
V: TRBV20-1
size: many
J: TRBJ1-5

CDR3: CSASRDNSGNTIYF
DNA: TGCAGTGCTAGTCGGGACAACTCTGGAAACACCATATATTTT
D: -
V: TRBV20-1
size: few
J: TRBJ1-3

CDR3: CASSLRVDSLETQYF
DNA: TGTGCCAGCAGTTTAAGAGTGGACAGCCTAGAGACCCAGTACTTC
D: -
V: TRBV12-3/TRBV12-4
size: few
J: TRBJ2-5

CDR3: CASSQWEGPLYEQYF
DNA: TGTGCCAGCAGCCAGTGGGAGGGCCCCCTCTACGAGCAGTACTTC
D: TRBD2
V: TRBV14
size: many
J: TRBJ2-7

CDR3: CASSPRLAWETQYF
DNA: TGTGCCAGCAGCCCCCGTCTGGCTTGGGAGACCCAGTACTTC
D: -
V: TRBV27
size: -
J: TRBJ2-5

CDR3: CASLPGNGYTF
DNA: TGCGCCAGCCTACCTGGGAATGGCTACACCTTC
D: -
V: TRBV5-1
size: few
J: TRBJ1-2

CDR3: CASSIGTGTAGELFF
DNA: TGTGCCAGTAGTATAGGTACAGGGACTGCCGGGGAGCTGTTTTTT
D: -
V: TRBV19
size: many
J: TRBJ2-2

CDR3: CAWSRGLEYEQYF
DNA: TGTGCCTGGAGTCGCGGGTTAGAATACGAGCAGTACTTC
D: -
V: TRBV30
size: many
J: TRBJ2-7

CDR3: CSVEDRFRSSDEQYF
DNA: TGCAGCGTTGAAGATAGGTTTAGAAGTTCGGACGAGCAGTACTTC
D: -
V: TRBV29-1
size: many
J: TRBJ2-7

CDR3: CSVGEVVTGELFF
DNA: TGCAGCGTTGGTGAGGTGGTCACCGGGGAGCTGTTTTTT
D: -
V: TRBV29-1
size: -
J: TRBJ2-2

CDR3: CATSESRGYSNQPQHF
DNA: TGTGCCACCAGTGAGTCCAGGGGGTATAGCAATCAGCCCCAGCATTTT
D: TRBD1
V: TRBV24-1
size: many
J: TRBJ1-5

CDR3: CSVVGPGNNEQFF
DNA: TGCAGCGTTGTAGGGCCAGGGAACAATGAGCAGTTCTTC
D: -
V: TRBV29-1
size: many
J: TRBJ2-1

CDR3: CASSLTPQGTDTQYF
DNA: TGTGCCAGCAGCTTAACCCCCCAGGGGACAGATACGCAGTATTTT
D: -
V: TRBV11-3
size: many
J: TRBJ2-3

CDR3: CASSVRAGPDQPQHF
DNA: TGTGCCAGCAGTGTCAGGGCAGGTCCAGATCAGCCCCAGCATTTT
D: -
V: TRBV6-1
size: -
J: TRBJ1-5

CDR3: CASSLTSTNYGYTF
DNA: TGTGCCAGCAGCCTGACATCTACTAACTATGGCTACACCTTC
D: -
V: TRBV7-9
size: many
J: TRBJ1-2

CDR3: CASQAGVSYEQYF
DNA: TGTGCCAGCCAAGCGGGAGTTTCCTACGAGCAGTACTTC
D: TRBD2
V: TRBV28
size: -
J: TRBJ2-7

CDR3: CASSLLRNTEAFF
DNA: TGCGCCAGCAGCTTGCTGAGAAATACTGAAGCTTTCTTT
D: -
V: TRBV5-1
size: many
J: TRBJ1-1

CDR3: CASSSPGLLLYF
DNA: TGTGCCAGCAGCTCTCCAGGACTCCTTTTATACTTC
D: -
V: TRBV7-8
size: few
J: TRBJ2-7

CDR3: CASSQTGAGQNIQYF
DNA: TGTGCCAGCAGCCAAACAGGGGCCGGTCAAAACATTCAGTACTTC
D: TRBD1
V: TRBV3-1
size: many
J: TRBJ2-4

CDR3: CSAAAAGEYEQYF
DNA: TGCAGTGCTGCGGCGGCAGGCGAGTACGAGCAGTACTTC
D: -
V: TRBV20-1
size: once
J: TRBJ2-7

CDR3: CASSPEGEYGYTF
DNA: TGTGCCAGCAGCCCCGAGGGGGAATATGGCTACACCTTC
D: -
V: TRBV11-2
size: many
J: TRBJ1-2

CDR3: CASGTSGSSWEQYF
DNA: TGCGCCAGCGGGACTAGCGGGAGTTCGTGGGAGCAGTACTTC
D: TRBD2
V: TRBV5-1
size: many
J: TRBJ2-7

CDR3: CASSESKGTSGSLSYEQYF
DNA: TGCGCCAGCAGTGAGTCGAAAGGGACTAGCGGGAGTCTCTCCTACGAGCAGTACTTC
D: TRBD2
V: TRBV10-2
size: many
J: TRBJ2-7

CDR3: CASSLWRESGETQYF
DNA: TGTGCCAGCAGTTTATGGCGGGAGAGCGGGGAGACCCAGTACTTC
D: TRBD2
V: TRBV27
size: many
J: TRBJ2-5

CDR3: CASSPPRQGIGYEQYF
DNA: TGTGCCAGCAGTCCTCCTCGACAGGGAATTGGCTACGAGCAGTACTTC
D: TRBD1
V: TRBV28
size: few
J: TRBJ2-7

CDR3: CASSSTGVRPYGYTF
DNA: TGTGCCAGCAGTTCGACAGGGGTTCGTCCCTATGGCTACACCTTC
D: TRBD1
V: TRBV27
size: -
J: TRBJ1-2

CDR3: CAISGPTYEQYF
DNA: TGTGCCATCAGCGGGCCAACCTACGAGCAGTACTTC
D: -
V: TRBV10-3
size: many
J: TRBJ2-7

CDR3: CASSTSGSKLGGELFF
DNA: TGTGCCAGCTCGACTAGCGGGAGTAAATTAGGCGGGGAGCTGTTTTTT
D: TRBD2
V: TRBV12-3/TRBV12-4
size: many
J: TRBJ2-2

CDR3: CASSFQGAERQPQHF
DNA: TGTGCCAGCAGTTTCCAGGGGGCTGAGCGTCAGCCCCAGCATTTT
D: TRBD1
V: TRBV12-3/TRBV12-4
size: many
J: TRBJ1-5

CDR3: CASSTRTLNTEAFF
DNA: TGTGCCAGCAGTACCCGGACATTGAACACTGAAGCTTTCTTT
D: -
V: TRBV28
size: few
J: TRBJ1-1

CDR3: CASSLVLAAGTIPYEQYF
DNA: TGTGCCAGCAGCTTAGTGTTGGCAGCCGGGACCATCCCCTACGAGCAGTACTTC
D: -
V: TRBV6-2/TRBV6-3
size: -
J: TRBJ2-7

CDR3: CATSREYGDTGELVF
DNA: TGTGCCACCAGCAGAGAATACGGGGATACCGGGGAGCTGGTTTTT
D: -
V: TRBV15
size: many
J: TRBJ2-2

CDR3: CASSPTPGQGYTEAFF
DNA: TGTGCCAGCTCACCAACGCCGGGACAGGGGTACACTGAAGCTTTCTTT
D: TRBD1
V: TRBV18
size: many
J: TRBJ1-1

CDR3: CASRDLLGSGNQPQHF
DNA: TGTGCCAGCAGAGACTTGCTGGGGTCGGGCAATCAGCCCCAGCATTTT
D: -
V: TRBV6-2/TRBV6-3
size: -
J: TRBJ1-5

CDR3: CASSLVNYEQYF
DNA: TGTGCCAGCAGCTTGGTTAACTACGAGCAGTACTTC
D: -
V: TRBV5-5
size: few
J: TRBJ2-7

CDR3: CASSTAVAKNIQYF
DNA: TGTGCCAGCAGTACAGCAGTAGCCAAAAACATCCAGTACTTC
D: -
V: TRBV28
size: -
J: TRBJ2-4

CDR3: CASSRDITYEQYF
DNA: TGTGCCAGCAGTCGGGACATAACGTACGAGCAGTACTTC
D: -
V: TRBV2
size: many
J: TRBJ2-7

CDR3: CASSPRQGAHGYTF
DNA: TGTGCCAGCAGTCCCCGACAGGGGGCCCATGGCTACACCTTC
D: TRBD1
V: TRBV27
size: -
J: TRBJ1-2

CDR3: CASSKGRPSSGNTIYF
DNA: TGCGCCAGCAGCAAGGGACGTCCGAGCTCTGGAAACACCATATATTTT
D: -
V: TRBV4-1
size: few
J: TRBJ1-3

CDR3: CSARLDSANTEAFF
DNA: TGCAGTGCTCGCCTGGACAGCGCCAACACTGAAGCTTTCTTT
D: -
V: TRBV20-1
size: many
J: TRBJ1-1

CDR3: CASSIPGALNSGANVLTF
DNA: TGTGCCAGCAGCATACCCGGGGCACTAAACTCTGGGGCCAACGTCCTGACTTTC
D: -
V: TRBV7-8
size: few
J: TRBJ2-6

CDR3: CASSLSAGAGGTEAFF
DNA: TGTGCCAGCAGTTTATCAGCGGGGGCAGGCGGCACTGAAGCTTTCTTT
D: -
V: TRBV27
size: -
J: TRBJ1-1

CDR3: CASNGGEDTEAFF
DNA: TGTGCCAGCAATGGGGGGGAGGACACTGAAGCTTTCTTT
D: -
V: TRBV6-2/TRBV6-3
size: few
J: TRBJ1-1

CDR3: CASSLRQGQVGELFF
DNA: TGCGCCAGCAGCCTCCGACAGGGCCAGGTCGGGGAGCTGTTTTTT
D: TRBD1
V: TRBV5-1
size: -
J: TRBJ2-2

CDR3: CAWSVLGTGLLVRGGELFF
DNA: TGTGCCTGGAGTGTACTCGGGACAGGATTATTGGTTCGAGGCGGGGAGCTGTTTTTT
D: TRBD1
V: TRBV30
size: many
J: TRBJ2-2

CDR3: CASSQIDRSGNTIYF
DNA: TGTGCCAGCAGTCAGATCGACAGGTCTGGAAACACCATATATTTT
D: -
V: TRBV6-5
size: many
J: TRBJ1-3

CDR3: CASSPTGRGNYGYTF
DNA: TGTGCCAGCAGTCCGACAGGGAGGGGTAACTATGGCTACACCTTC
D: TRBD1
V: TRBV6-5
size: many
J: TRBJ1-2

CDR3: CASSQDRVGFGAFF
DNA: TGTGCCAGCAGCCAAGATCGGGTCGGGTTTGGGGCTTTCTTT
D: -
V: TRBV3-1
size: many
J: TRBJ1-1

CDR3: CASSLAVVRQGTGNTIYF
DNA: TGTGCCAGCAGCTTAGCGGTTGTGCGACAGGGAACTGGAAACACCATATATTTT
D: TRBD1
V: TRBV11-1
size: many
J: TRBJ1-3